A selection of T cell receptor beta chains follows, all from one sample in a study of blood T cell repertoires in COVID-19. Some clones are missing from TCRdb's copy, which holds only in-frame ones; the method was immunoSEQ multiplex PCR. This sample has under 85,000 clones; 82% occur once, and the top ten carry just over 20%. The sequenced sample consisted of peripheral blood. Source of these receptors: a human donor in a cohort sampled during active COVID-19. Each CDR3 is given with its conserved first and last residue. The order of the fields is J gene, clone size, V gene, D gene, CDR3 protein, CDR3 DNA. D genes are given only for firm matches. Rows may omit the clone size; those that give it use once, few, many or a size class.

TRBJ2-7 once TRBV4-2 TRBD2 CASSQVRSGGGSYEQYF TGTGCCAGCAGCCAAGTCCGGAGCGGGGGGGGATCCTACGAGCAGTACTTC
TRBJ2-1 NA TRBV6-2/TRBV6-3 TRBD1 CASSYRGHSYNEQFF TGTGCCAGCAGTTATAGGGGGCACTCCTACAATGAGCAGTTCTTC
TRBJ2-7 NA TRBV27 NA CASSSPVRPPYEQYF TGTGCCAGCAGTTCACCTGTCAGGCCCCCCTACGAGCAGTACTTC
TRBJ2-7 few TRBV7-8 TRBD1 CASSLIAGTVSYEQYF TGTGCCAGCAGCTTAATAGCCGGGACAGTCTCCTACGAGCAGTACTTC
TRBJ2-3 NA TRBV7-9 NA CASSLQGSTDTQYF TGTGCCAGCAGCTTACAGGGGAGCACAGATACGCAGTATTTT
TRBJ1-4 NA TRBV7-9 TRBD1 CASSAGYRGNEKLFF TGTGCCAGCAGCGCCGGTTACAGGGGAAATGAAAAACTGTTTTTT
TRBJ1-5 NA TRBV5-8 TRBD1 CASSEGQNSNQPQHF TGTGCCAGCAGCGAGGGACAGAATAGCAATCAGCCCCAGCATTTT
TRBJ2-2 NA TRBV2 NA CASRRSGGGSGELFF TGTGCCAGCAGGCGCTCGGGCGGGGGCTCCGGGGAGCTGTTTTTT
TRBJ1-5 NA TRBV30 NA CAWSVRGGVKPQHF TGTGCCTGGAGTGTACGGGGAGGCGTGAAGCCCCAGCATTTT
TRBJ2-5 NA TRBV19 TRBD1 CASKSHIDRGGETQYF TGTGCCAGTAAATCCCACATTGACAGGGGGGGCGAGACCCAGTACTTC
TRBJ1-2 NA TRBV19 NA CASRPTERLYGYTF TGTGCCAGTAGGCCGACAGAGAGACTCTATGGCTACACCTTC
TRBJ2-1 NA TRBV29-1 NA CSVEVAENNEQFF TGCAGCGTTGAAGTAGCAGAGAACAATGAGCAGTTCTTC
TRBJ1-2 NA TRBV19 NA CASSQGEANYGYTF TGTGCCAGTAGTCAAGGAGAGGCTAACTATGGCTACACCTTC
TRBJ2-3 once TRBV4-1 NA CASSQDEGDIPLDTQYF TGCGCCAGCAGCCAAGATGAGGGGGACATACCTCTGGATACGCAGTATTTT
TRBJ2-3 NA TRBV19 TRBD2 CASRTRRGSTDTQYF TGTGCCAGTAGGACAAGGCGGGGGAGCACAGATACGCAGTATTTT
TRBJ1-6 NA TRBV11-2 NA CASSTTAGVGNSPLHF TGTGCCAGCAGCACGACTGCAGGGGTCGGAAATTCACCCCTCCACTTT